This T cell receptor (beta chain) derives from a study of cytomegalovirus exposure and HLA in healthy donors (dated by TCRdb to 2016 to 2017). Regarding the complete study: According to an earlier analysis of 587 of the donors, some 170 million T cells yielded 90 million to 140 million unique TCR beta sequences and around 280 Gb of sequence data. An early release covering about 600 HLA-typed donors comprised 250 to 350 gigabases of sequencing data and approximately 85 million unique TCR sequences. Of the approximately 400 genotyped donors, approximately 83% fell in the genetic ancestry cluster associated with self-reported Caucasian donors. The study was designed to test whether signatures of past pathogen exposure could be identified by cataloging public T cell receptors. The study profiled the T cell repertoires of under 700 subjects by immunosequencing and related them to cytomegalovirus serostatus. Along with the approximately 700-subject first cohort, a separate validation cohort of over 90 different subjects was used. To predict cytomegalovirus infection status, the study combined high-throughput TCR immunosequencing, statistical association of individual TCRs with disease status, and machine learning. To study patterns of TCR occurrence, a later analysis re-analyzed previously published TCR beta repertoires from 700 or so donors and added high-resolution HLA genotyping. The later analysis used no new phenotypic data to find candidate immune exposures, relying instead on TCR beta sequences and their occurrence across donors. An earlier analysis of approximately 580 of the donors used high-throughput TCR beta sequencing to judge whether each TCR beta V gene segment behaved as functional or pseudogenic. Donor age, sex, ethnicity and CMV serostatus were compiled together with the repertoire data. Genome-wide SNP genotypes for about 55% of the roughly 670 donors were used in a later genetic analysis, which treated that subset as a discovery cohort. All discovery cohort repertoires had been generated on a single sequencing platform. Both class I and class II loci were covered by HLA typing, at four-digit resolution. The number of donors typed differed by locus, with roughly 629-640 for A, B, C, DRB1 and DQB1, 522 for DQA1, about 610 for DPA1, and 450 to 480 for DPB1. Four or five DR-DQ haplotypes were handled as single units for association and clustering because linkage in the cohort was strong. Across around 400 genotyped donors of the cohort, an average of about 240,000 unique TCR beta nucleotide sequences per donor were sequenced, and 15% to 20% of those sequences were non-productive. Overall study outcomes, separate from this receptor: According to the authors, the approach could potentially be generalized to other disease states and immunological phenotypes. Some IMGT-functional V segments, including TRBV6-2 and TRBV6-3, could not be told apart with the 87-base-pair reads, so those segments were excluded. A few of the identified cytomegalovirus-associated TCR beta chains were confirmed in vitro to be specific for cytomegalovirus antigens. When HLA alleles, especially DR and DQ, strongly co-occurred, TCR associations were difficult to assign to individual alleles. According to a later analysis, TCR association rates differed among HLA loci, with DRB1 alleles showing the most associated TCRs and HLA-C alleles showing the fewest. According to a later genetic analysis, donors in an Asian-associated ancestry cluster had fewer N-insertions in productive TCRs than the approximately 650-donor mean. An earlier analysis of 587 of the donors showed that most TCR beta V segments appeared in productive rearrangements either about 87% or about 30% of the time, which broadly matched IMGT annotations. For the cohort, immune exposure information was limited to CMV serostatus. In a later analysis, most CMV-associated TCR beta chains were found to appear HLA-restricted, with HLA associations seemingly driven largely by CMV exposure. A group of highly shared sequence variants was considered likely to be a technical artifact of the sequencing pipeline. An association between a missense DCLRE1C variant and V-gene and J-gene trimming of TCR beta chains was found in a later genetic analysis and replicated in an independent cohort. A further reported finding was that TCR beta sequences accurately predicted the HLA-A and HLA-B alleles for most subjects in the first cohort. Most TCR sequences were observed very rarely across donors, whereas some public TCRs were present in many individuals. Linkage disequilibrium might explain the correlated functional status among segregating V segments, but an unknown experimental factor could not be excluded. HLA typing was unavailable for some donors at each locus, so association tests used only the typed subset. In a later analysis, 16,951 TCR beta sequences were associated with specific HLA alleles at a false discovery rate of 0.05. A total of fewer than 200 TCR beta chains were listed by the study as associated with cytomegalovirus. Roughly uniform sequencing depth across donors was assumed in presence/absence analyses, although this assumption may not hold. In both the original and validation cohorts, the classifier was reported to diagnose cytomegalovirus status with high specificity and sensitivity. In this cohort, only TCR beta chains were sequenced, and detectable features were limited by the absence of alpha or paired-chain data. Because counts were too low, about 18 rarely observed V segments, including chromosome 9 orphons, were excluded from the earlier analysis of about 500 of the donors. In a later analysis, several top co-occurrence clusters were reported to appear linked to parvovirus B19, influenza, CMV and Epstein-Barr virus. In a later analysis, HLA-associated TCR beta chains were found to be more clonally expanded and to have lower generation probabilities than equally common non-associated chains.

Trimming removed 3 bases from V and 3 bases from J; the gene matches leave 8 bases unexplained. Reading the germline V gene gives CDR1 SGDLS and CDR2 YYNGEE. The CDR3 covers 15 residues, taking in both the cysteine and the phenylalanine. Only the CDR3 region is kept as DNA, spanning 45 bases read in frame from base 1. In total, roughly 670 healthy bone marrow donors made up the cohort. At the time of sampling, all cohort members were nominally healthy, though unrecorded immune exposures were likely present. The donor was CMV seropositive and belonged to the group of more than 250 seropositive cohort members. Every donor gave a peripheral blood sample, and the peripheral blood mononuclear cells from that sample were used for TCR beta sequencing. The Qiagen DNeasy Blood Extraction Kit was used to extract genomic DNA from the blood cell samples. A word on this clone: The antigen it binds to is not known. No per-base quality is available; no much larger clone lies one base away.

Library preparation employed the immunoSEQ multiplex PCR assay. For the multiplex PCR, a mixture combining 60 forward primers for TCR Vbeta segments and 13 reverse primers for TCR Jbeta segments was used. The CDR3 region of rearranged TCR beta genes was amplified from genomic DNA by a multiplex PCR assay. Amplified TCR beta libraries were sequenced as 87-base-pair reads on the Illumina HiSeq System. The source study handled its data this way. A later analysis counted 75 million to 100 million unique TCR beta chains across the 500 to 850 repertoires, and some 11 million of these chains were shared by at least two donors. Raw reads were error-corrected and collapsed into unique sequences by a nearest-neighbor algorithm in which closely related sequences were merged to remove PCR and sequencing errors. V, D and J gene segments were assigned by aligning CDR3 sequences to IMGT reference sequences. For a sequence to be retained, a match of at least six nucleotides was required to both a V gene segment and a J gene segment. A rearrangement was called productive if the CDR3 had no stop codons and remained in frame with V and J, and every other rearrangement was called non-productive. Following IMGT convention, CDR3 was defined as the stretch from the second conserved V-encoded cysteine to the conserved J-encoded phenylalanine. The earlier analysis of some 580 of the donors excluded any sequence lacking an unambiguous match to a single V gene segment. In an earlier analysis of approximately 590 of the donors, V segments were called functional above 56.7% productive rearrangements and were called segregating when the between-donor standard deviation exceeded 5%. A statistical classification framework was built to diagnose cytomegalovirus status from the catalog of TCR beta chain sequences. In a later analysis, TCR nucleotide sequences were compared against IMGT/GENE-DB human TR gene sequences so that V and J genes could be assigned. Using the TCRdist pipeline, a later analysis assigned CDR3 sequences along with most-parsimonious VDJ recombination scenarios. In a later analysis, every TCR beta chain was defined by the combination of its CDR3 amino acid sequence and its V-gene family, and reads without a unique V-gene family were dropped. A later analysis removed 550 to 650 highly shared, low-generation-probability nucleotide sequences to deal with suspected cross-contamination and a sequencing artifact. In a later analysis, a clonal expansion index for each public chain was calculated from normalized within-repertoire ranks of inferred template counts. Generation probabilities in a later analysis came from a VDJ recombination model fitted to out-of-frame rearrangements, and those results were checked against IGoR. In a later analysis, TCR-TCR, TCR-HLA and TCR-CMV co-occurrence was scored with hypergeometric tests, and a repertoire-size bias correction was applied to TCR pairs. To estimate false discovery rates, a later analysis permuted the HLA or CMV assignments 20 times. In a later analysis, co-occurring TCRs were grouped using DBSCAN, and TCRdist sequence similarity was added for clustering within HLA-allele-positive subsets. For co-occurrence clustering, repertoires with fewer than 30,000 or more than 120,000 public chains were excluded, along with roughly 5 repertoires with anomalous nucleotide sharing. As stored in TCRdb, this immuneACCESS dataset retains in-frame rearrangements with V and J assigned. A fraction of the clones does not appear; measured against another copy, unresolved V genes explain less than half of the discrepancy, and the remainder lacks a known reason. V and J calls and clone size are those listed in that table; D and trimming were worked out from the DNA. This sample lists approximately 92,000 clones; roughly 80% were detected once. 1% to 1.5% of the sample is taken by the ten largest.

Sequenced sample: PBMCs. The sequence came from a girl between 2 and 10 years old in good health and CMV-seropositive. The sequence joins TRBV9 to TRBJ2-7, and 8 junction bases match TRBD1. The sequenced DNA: TGTGCCAGCAGCGCCCATCCCGACAGGGGCTACGAGCAGTACTTC. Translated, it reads CASSAHPDRGYEQYF.